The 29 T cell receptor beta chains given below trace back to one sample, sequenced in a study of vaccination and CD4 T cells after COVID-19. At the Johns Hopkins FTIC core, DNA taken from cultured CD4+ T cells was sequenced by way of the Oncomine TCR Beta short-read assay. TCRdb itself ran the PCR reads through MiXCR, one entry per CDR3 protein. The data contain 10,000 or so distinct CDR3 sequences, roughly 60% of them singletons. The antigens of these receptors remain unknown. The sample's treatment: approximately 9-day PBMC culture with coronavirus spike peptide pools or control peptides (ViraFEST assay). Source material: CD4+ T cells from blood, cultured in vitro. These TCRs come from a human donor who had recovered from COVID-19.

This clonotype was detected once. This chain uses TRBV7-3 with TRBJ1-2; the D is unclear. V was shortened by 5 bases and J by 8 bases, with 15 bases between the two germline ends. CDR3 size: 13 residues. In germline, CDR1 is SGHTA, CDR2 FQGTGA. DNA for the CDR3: TGTGCCAGCAGCCCTGCAAAGGGCAGGGGCTACACCTTC. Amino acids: CASSPAKGRGYTF.

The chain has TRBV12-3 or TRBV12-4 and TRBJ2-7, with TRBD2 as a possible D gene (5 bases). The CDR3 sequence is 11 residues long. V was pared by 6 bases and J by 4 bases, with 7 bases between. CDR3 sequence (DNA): TGTGCCAGCAGCCGGGGTTACGAGCAGTACTTC. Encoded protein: CASSRGYEQYF.

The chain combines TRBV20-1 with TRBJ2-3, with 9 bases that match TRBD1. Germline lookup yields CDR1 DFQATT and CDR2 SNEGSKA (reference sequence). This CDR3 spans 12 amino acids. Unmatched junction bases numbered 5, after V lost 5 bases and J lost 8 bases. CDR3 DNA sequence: TGCAGTGCTCGGACAGGGGTGGGTACGCAGTATTTT. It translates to CSARTGVGTQYF.

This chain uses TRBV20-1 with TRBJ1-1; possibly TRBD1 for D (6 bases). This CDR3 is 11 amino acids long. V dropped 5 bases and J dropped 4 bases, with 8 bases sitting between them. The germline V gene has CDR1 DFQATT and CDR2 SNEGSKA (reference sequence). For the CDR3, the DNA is TGCAGTGCTTGGACAGTCACTGAAGCTTTCTTT. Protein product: CSAWTVTEAFF.

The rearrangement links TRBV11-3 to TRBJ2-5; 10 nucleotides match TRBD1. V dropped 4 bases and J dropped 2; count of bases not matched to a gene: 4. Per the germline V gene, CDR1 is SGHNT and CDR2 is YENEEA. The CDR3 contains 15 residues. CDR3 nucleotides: TGTGCCAGCAGCTCGGGGACAGGGGTGCAAGAGACCCAGTACTTC. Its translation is CASSSGTGVQETQYF.

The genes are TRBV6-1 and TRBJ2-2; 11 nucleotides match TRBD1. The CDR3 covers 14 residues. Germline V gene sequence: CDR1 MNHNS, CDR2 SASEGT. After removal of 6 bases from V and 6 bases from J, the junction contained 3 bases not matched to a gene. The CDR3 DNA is TGTGCCAGCAGAAGGACAGGGGGCTCCGGGGAGCTGTTTTTT. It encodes CASRRTGGSGELFF.

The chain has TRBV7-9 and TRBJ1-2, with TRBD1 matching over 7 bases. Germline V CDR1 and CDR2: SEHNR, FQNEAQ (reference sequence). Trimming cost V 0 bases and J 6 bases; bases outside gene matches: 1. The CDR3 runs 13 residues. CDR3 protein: CASSLAGGNGYTF. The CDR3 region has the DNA TGTGCCAGCAGCTTAGCAGGGGGCAATGGCTACACCTTC.

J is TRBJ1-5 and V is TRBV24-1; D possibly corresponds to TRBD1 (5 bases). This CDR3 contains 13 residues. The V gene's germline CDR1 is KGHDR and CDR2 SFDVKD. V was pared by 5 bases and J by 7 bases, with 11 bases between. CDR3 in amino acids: CATSAWGGQPQHF. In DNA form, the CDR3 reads TGTGCCACCAGTGCTTGGGGGGGGCAGCCCCAGCATTTT.

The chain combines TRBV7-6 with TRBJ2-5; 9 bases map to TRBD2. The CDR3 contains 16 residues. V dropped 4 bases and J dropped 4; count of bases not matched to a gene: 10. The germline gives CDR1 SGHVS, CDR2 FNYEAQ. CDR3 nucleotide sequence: TGTGCCAGCAGCTACAGCCGGGCGGGGGGGCGAGAGACCCAGTACTTC. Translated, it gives CASSYSRAGGRETQYF.

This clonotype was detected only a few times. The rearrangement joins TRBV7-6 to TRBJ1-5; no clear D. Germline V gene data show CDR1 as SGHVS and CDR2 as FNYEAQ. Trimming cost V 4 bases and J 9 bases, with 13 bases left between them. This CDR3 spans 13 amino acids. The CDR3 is CASSSPVDSPQHF. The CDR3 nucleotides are TGTGCCAGCAGCTCCCCCGTGGACTCGCCCCAGCATTTT.

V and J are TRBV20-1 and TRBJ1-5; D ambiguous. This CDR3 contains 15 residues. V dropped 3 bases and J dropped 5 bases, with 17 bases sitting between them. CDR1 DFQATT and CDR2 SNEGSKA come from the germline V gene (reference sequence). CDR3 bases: TGCAGTGCTAGGGCGAGGCGAGGGAATTATCAGCCCCAGCATTTT. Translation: CSARARRGNYQPQHF.

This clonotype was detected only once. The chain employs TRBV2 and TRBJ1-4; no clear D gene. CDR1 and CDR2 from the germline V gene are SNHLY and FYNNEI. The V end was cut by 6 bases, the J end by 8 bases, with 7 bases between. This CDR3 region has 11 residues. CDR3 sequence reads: CASRDGEKLFF. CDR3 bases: TGTGCCAGCAGGGACGGAGAAAAACTGTTTTTT. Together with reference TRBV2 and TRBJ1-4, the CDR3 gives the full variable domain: EPEVTQTPSHQVTQMGQEVILRCVPISNHLYFYWYRQILGQKVEFLVSFYNNEISEKSEIFDDQFSVERPDGSNFTLKIRSTKLEDSAMYFCASRDGEKLFFGSGTQLSVL.

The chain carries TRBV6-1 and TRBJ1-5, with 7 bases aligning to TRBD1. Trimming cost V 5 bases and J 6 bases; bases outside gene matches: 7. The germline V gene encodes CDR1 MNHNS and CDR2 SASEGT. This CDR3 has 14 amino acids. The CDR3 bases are TGTGCCAGCAGTCCTGACAGGGAGTTTCAGCCCCAGCATTTT. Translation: CASSPDREFQPQHF.

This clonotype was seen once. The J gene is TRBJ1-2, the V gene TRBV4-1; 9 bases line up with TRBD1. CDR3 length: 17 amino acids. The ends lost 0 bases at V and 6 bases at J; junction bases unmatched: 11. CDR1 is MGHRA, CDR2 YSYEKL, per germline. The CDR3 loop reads CASSQDPHLTGGNGYTF. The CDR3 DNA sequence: TGCGCCAGCAGCCAAGACCCACACCTGACAGGGGGAAATGGCTACACCTTC.

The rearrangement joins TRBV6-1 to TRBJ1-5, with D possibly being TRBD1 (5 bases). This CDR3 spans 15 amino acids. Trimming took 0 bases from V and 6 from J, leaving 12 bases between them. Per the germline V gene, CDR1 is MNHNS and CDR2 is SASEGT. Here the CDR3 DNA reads TGTGCCAGCAGTGAAGCGATTAGAGGGGTTCAGCCCCAGCATTTT. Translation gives CASSEAIRGVQPQHF.

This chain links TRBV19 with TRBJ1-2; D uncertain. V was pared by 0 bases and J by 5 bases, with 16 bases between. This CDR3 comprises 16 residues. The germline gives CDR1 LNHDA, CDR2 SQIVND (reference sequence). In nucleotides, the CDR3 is TGTGCCAGTAGTATAGAGGGCTCCACATTTTCGTATGGCTACACCTTC. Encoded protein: CASSIEGSTFSYGYTF.

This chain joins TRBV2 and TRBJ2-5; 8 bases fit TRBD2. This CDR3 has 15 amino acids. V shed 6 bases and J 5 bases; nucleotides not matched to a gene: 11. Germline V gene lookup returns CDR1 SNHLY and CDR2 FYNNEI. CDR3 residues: CASSPTSGRSETQYF. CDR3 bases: TGTGCCAGCAGCCCTACTAGCGGTCGATCCGAGACCCAGTACTTC.

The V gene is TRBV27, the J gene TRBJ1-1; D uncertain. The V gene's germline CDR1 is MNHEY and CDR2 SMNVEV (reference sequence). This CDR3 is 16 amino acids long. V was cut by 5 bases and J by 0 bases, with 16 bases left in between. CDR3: CASSTYAIRMNTEAFF. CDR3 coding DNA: TGTGCCAGCAGTACATATGCTATCAGGATGAACACTGAAGCTTTCTTT.

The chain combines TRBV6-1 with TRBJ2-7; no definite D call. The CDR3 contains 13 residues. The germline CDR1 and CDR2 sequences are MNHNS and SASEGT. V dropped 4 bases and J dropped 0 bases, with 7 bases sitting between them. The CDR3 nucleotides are TGTGCCAGCAGTGTTCAGGCCTCCTACGAGCAGTACTTC. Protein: CASSVQASYEQYF.

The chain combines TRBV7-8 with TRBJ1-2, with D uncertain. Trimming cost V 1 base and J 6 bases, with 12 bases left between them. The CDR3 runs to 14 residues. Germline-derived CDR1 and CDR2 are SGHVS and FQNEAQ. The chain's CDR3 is CASSLVGGSDGYTF. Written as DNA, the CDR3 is TGTGCCAGCAGCTTAGTAGGAGGGTCTGATGGCTACACCTTC.

The CDR3 coding sequence is TGCAGTGCTATGTTTAGGCGGGGGGCCAACGTCCTGACTTTC. The encoded protein is CSAMFRRGANVLTF. V is TRBV20-1 and J is TRBJ2-6; D remains ambiguous. The length of the CDR3 is 14 residues. Germline loops: CDR1 DFQATT, CDR2 SNEGSKA (reference sequence). The germline V and J ends were trimmed by 4 bases and 4 bases, with 11 bases remaining between them.

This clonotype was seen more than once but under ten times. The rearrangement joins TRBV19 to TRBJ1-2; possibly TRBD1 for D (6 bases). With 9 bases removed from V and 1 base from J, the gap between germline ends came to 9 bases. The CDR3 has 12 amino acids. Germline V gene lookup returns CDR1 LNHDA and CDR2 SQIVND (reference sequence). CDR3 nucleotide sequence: TGTGCCAGCCAACAGGGTAACTATGGCTACACCTTC. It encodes CASQQGNYGYTF.

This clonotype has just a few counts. Here the CDR3 reads CASRREGRTEAFF. The CDR3, as DNA: TGTGCCAGCAGACGCGAGGGGAGGACTGAAGCTTTCTTT. The rearrangement joins TRBV2 to TRBJ1-1, with D possibly TRBD1 on 5 matching bases. The germline V gene encodes CDR1 SNHLY and CDR2 FYNNEI. Trimming removed 6 bases from V and 5 bases from J, with 13 bases in between. The CDR3 spans 13 residues.

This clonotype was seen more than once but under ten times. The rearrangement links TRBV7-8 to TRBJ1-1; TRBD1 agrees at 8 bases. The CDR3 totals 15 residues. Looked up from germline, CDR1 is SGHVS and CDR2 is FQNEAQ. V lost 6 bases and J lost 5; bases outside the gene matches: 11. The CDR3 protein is CASRRDRQISTEAFF. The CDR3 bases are TGTGCCAGCAGAAGGGACAGGCAGATATCGACTGAAGCTTTCTTT.

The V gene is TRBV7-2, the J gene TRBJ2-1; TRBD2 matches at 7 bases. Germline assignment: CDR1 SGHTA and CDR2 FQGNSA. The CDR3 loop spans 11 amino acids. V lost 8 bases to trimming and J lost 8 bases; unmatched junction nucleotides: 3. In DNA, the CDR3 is TGTGCCAGCGGGGGGGTGTATGAGCAGTTCTTC. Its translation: CASGGVYEQFF.

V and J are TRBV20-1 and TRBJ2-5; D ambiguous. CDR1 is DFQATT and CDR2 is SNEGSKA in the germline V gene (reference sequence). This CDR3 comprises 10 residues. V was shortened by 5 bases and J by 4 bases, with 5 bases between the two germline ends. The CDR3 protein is CSALGETQYF. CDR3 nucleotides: TGCAGTGCTCTCGGAGAGACCCAGTACTTC.

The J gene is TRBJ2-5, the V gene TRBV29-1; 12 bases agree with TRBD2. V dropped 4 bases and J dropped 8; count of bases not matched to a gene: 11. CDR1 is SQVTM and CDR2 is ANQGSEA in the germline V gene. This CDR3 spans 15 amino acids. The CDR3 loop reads CSVALAGGVLETQYF. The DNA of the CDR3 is TGCAGCGTTGCACTAGCGGGGGGCGTATTGGAAACCCAGTACTTC.

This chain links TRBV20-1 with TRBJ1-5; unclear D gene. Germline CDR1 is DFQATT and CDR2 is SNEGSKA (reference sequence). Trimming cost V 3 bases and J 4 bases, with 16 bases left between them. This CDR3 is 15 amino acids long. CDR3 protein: CSASPRGIKNQPQHF. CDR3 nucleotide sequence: TGCAGTGCTAGCCCCCGGGGAATCAAAAATCAGCCCCAGCATTTT.

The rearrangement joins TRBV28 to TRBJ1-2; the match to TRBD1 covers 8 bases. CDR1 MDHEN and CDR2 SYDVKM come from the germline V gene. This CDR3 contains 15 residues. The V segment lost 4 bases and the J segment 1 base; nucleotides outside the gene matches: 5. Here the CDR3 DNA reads TGTGCCAGCAGTTCAGGGGGCAGGGTTAACTATGGCTACACCTTC. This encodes CASSSGGRVNYGYTF.